A selection of T cell receptor beta chains follows, all from one sample in a study of response to subunit inactivated influenza vaccine. TCRdb used MiXCR to reprocess the RT-PCR reads, holding one entry per CDR3 protein. The data hold roughly 500,000 distinct CDR3 sequences, with about 25% observed a single time. The sample in question was CD4+ T cells sorted from PBMCs, obtained more than 4 days after vaccination. These receptors were obtained from a man in his forties or fifties who received an inactivated influenza vaccine. Each CDR3 is given with its conserved first and last residue. Fields, in order: D gene, V gene, clone size, J gene, CDR3 DNA, CDR3 protein. D genes are given only for firm matches. Clone size, where shown, is once, few, many, or a class for clones that have expanded.

>-|TRBV7-2|-|TRBJ2-1
TGTGCCAGCAGCTTTCGCCGCGGAGGGCTCCCTGAGCAGTTCTTC
CASSFRRGGLPEQFF
>TRBD2|TRBV5-1|-|TRBJ2-2
TGCGCCAGCAGCTCCGCTAGCGGGAACGGGGAGCTGTTTTTT
CASSSASGNGELFF
>TRBD1|TRBV27|-|TRBJ1-1
TGTGCCAGCAGTTTCCCCAGGGGGCGAGTGATGAACACTGAAGCTTTCTTT
CASSFPRGRVMNTEAFF
>-|TRBV29-1|few|TRBJ2-7
TGCAGCGTTGCAAGCGGAGCCTACGAGCAGTACTTC
CSVASGAYEQYF
>TRBD2|TRBV6-2/TRBV6-3|few|TRBJ2-1
TGTGCCAGCAGTTACCCCTTAGGAAGCGGGAGGCCTCCCGTCTACAATGAGCAGTTCTTC
CASSYPLGSGRPPVYNEQFF
>TRBD1|TRBV7-9|-|TRBJ2-2
TGTGCCAGCAGCCCAAGGAGGACAGGGGAAAACACCGGGGAGCTGTTTTTT
CASSPRRTGENTGELFF
>TRBD1|TRBV7-2|-|TRBJ2-5
TGTGCCAGCAGCTTACGATGGGACAGGGGAGAGACCCAGTACTTC
CASSLRWDRGETQYF
>-|TRBV7-2|-|TRBJ2-5
TGTGCCAGCAGCTTAGGTCCGCCCCCGGAGACCCAGTACTTC
CASSLGPPPETQYF
>-|TRBV7-2|-|TRBJ1-5
TGTGCCAGCAGTTGGGGACTTCAGGGCCTGGGTCAGCCCCAGCATTTT
CASSWGLQGLGQPQHF
>-|TRBV27|few|TRBJ2-3
TGTGCCAGCAGTTTATATGGACCTAGCACAGATACGCAGTATTTT
CASSLYGPSTDTQYF
>TRBD2|TRBV29-1|many|TRBJ2-5
TGCAGCGTGGGGACTAGCGGGAGGGCAGAGACCCAGTACTTC
CSVGTSGRAETQYF
>TRBD2|TRBV7-8|-|TRBJ2-7
TGTGCCAGCAGCTTAAACTGGGCTAGCGGTACCCCTACGATGGGGGAGCAGTACTTC
CASSLNWASGTPTMGEQYF
>-|TRBV6-2/TRBV6-3|few|TRBJ1-2
TGTGCCAGCAGCCTCGACAGCGTCTATGGCTACACCTTC
CASSLDSVYGYTF
>-|TRBV4-2|few|TRBJ1-1
TGTGCCAGCAGCCAATCCAGGGGCCTGGAAGCTTTCTTT
CASSQSRGLEAFF
>-|TRBV24-1|few|TRBJ1-6
TGTGCCACCAGTGATGCGGGGTGGAATTCACCCCTCCACTTT
CATSDAGWNSPLHF
>TRBD2|TRBV7-3|many|TRBJ2-1
TGTGCCAGCAGCTTAAGACTAGCGGTTTACAATGAGCAGTTCTTC
CASSLRLAVYNEQFF
>-|TRBV4-3|-|TRBJ1-5
TGCGCCAGCAGCCCAAGACCTCGAGGTCAGCCCCAGCATTTT
CASSPRPRGQPQHF
>-|TRBV20-1|few|TRBJ2-7
TGCAGTGCTAGGTGGGCAGGAACCTACGAGCAGTACTTC
CSARWAGTYEQYF
>TRBD2|TRBV4-1|few|TRBJ2-1
TGCGCCAGCAGCCAAGAAGAGTTAGCGGGGGCTTACAATGAGCAGTTCTTC
CASSQEELAGAYNEQFF
>TRBD2|TRBV5-1|-|TRBJ2-7
TGCGCCAGCAGCTCGACCTGGGGCGGGAGTACCTACGAGCAGTACTTC
CASSSTWGGSTYEQYF
>-|TRBV12-3/TRBV12-4|-|TRBJ2-1
TGTGCCAGCACCCCTCGGGGAGACAATGAGCAGTTCTTC
CASTPRGDNEQFF
>-|TRBV7-2|few|TRBJ1-1
TGTGCCAGCAGCTTGGGGAATAGAGCTTTCTTT
CASSLGNRAFF
>TRBD2|TRBV27|-|TRBJ2-3
TGTGCCAGCAGTGCCCCGACGGGACTAGTAAGGACAGATACGCAGTATTTT
CASSAPTGLVRTDTQYF
>TRBD1|TRBV5-6|-|TRBJ2-7
TGTGCCAGCAGCTTGTGGACAGGGGTAGCCTACGAGCAGTACTTC
CASSLWTGVAYEQYF
>TRBD1|TRBV7-2|-|TRBJ2-5
TGTGCCAGCAGCTTATCCAGGACAGGGCGAGAGACCCAGTACTTC
CASSLSRTGRETQYF
>-|TRBV20-1|-|TRBJ1-1
TGCAGTGCTAGGGGGGGTGGGCCGAACACTGAAGCTTTCTTT
CSARGGGPNTEAFF
>-|TRBV7-9|many|TRBJ2-7
TGTGCCAGCGCCGGGACGTTGGGAGAAGCCGAGCAGTACTTC
CASAGTLGEAEQYF
>-|TRBV12-3/TRBV12-4|-|TRBJ1-5
TGTGCCAGCAGTTTAGTGCCCCAGCCCCAGCATTTT
CASSLVPQPQHF
>-|TRBV28|-|TRBJ1-2
TGTGCCAGCAGTTTGTTACAGGGACTACGATATGGCTACACCTTC
CASSLLQGLRYGYTF
>TRBD1|TRBV6-2/TRBV6-3|-|TRBJ2-7
TGTGCCAGCAGTTACTCCCCGGACAGGGGGCGCGAGTACGAGCAGTACTTC
CASSYSPDRGREYEQYF
>-|TRBV18|-|TRBJ2-1
TGTGCCAGCTCACCAACTGGTTTGGGCCCCCGTTGGGATGAGCAGTTCTTC
CASSPTGLGPRWDEQFF
>-|TRBV7-8|-|TRBJ2-1
TGTGCCAGCAGCTATGGGACGGTACAGCAGTTCTTC
CASSYGTVQQFF
>-|TRBV6-6|few|TRBJ1-1
TGTGCCAGCAGTTACGGGCGGGGCACTGAAGCTTTCTTT
CASSYGRGTEAFF